These T cell receptor beta chains were read from a single sample in a study of CD8+ T cells in alopecia areata. Clones were sequenced by immunoSEQ multiplex PCR, and TCRdb holds only the in-frame ones, with some missing. The sample lists approximately 220,000 clones, roughly two fifths occurring once. The starting material was CD4+ T cells sorted from blood, obtained around week 34, from a patient treated with tofacitinib. These receptors originate from a human donor with alopecia areata. Both conserved end residues are part of each CDR3. A D gene is named only where the DNA matches it firmly. Not all rows give a size; the values are once, few, many and, for expanded clones, a class.

j_call d_call v_call clone_size cdr3_nt cdr3_aa
TRBJ2-1 NA TRBV11-2 few TGTGCAATCGCCAGCTCCTACAATGAGCAGTTCTTC CAIASSYNEQFF
TRBJ2-5 NA TRBV5-1 few TGCGCCCCCTACGTAGAGACCCAGTACTTC CAPYVETQYF
TRBJ2-1 NA TRBV28 few TGTGCCGGATCAGACTCTCGTTATGAGCAGTTCTTC CAGSDSRYEQFF
TRBJ2-1 TRBD2 TRBV29-1 NA TGCAGCGTTGAGGGGAGGGCCTACAATGAGCAGTTCTTC CSVEGRAYNEQFF
TRBJ2-6 NA TRBV18 few TGTGCCAGCTCACCGGGCACAGGCGGGGGGGCCAACGTCCTGACTTTC CASSPGTGGGANVLTF
TRBJ2-6 NA TRBV29-1 NA TGCAGCGTCCGACTCTCTGGGGCCAACGTCCTGACTTTC CSVRLSGANVLTF
TRBJ1-1 NA TRBV6-5 NA TGTGCCAGCAGTCAACGCAGTGAAGCTTTCTTT CASSQRSEAFF
TRBJ1-6 TRBD1 TRBV9 NA TGTGCCAGCAGCGTAGAAGGGGGCCTCAATTCACCCCTCCACTTT CASSVEGGLNSPLHF
TRBJ1-2 TRBD1 TRBV9 many TGTGCCAGCAGCGTAGGGGCCCCCGGGACAGGCTATGGCTACACCTTC CASSVGAPGTGYGYTF
TRBJ1-6 TRBD1 TRBV7-9 few TGTGCCAGCGATTCAGGGGGGTTCAGCAATTCACCCCTCCACTTT CASDSGGFSNSPLHF
TRBJ2-1 TRBD2 TRBV2 many TGTGCCAGCAGCACGGGACTAGCGGAGGACAATGAGCAGTTCTTC CASSTGLAEDNEQFF
TRBJ2-6 TRBD1 TRBV29-1 NA TGCAGCGTTCGACAGGGTATGTCCTCCAACGTCCTGACTTTC CSVRQGMSSNVLTF
TRBJ1-2 NA TRBV18 NA TGTGCCAGCTCACCCGACTCGTATGGCTACACCTTC CASSPDSYGYTF
TRBJ2-1 TRBD2 TRBV4-1 NA TGCGCCAGCAGCCCAAGACTAGCGGGAGGTATCAACTCCTACAATGAGCAGTTCTTC CASSPRLAGGINSYNEQFF
TRBJ1-1 TRBD1 TRBV29-1 NA TGCAGCGTTTCGGGACAGACCTTTTCTAGGAACACTGAAGCTTTCTTT CSVSGQTFSRNTEAFF
TRBJ1-1 NA TRBV29-1 NA TGCAGCGCTCACCCCGGGGGGTCGAACACTGAAGCTTTCTTT CSAHPGGSNTEAFF
TRBJ1-5 NA TRBV2 NA TGTGCCAGCAGTGGGCCGGGAGGCAGCAATCAGCCCCAGCATTTT CASSGPGGSNQPQHF
TRBJ2-2 NA TRBV5-4 few TGTGCCAGCAGCCGACTCACCGGGGAGCTGTTTTTT CASSRLTGELFF
TRBJ2-4 TRBD1 TRBV18 NA TGTGCCAGCTCACCTCGGACAGGGGGCTCGGTTGGGAAAAACATTCAGTACTTC CASSPRTGGSVGKNIQYF
TRBJ2-3 NA TRBV7-8 NA TGTGCCAGCAGCCGCCCCGGGCGGGGCACAGATACGCAGTATTTT CASSRPGRGTDTQYF
TRBJ1-5 NA TRBV7-8 many TGTGCCAGCAGCTGGGGAGCCGAGCGCAATCAGCCCCAGCATTTT CASSWGAERNQPQHF
TRBJ2-1 NA TRBV7-6 few TGTGCCAGCAGCCTCATCAGCGGAAAGAGCTCCTACAATGAGCAGTTCTTC CASSLISGKSSYNEQFF
TRBJ2-7 TRBD1 TRBV5-1 NA TGCGCCAGCAGCGCGACAGGGGTTGCCCCCTACGAGCAGTACTTC CASSATGVAPYEQYF
TRBJ2-1 NA TRBV28 NA TGTGCCAGCGGTGGTGGGGGGCCACCTTACAATGAGCAGTTCTTC CASGGGGPPYNEQFF
TRBJ2-3 TRBD2 TRBV6-5 NA TGTGCCAGCAGTCTAGCGGGGGGCACAGATACGCAGTATTTT CASSLAGGTDTQYF
TRBJ1-2 NA TRBV7-9 few TGTGCCAGCAGCGAACAGTGGGGCTATGGCTACACCTTC CASSEQWGYGYTF
TRBJ2-5 NA TRBV5-1 many TGCGCCAGCAGCTTGACTAGCACGGGAGAGACCCAGTACTTC CASSLTSTGETQYF
TRBJ2-5 NA TRBV6-5 few TGTGCCAGCAGTTACGGGCAGCACCAAGAGACCCAGTACTTC CASSYGQHQETQYF
TRBJ1-5 NA TRBV6-5 NA TGTGCCAGCAGATCCTCGGGAGGCAATCAGCCCCAGCATTTT CASRSSGGNQPQHF
TRBJ2-3 NA TRBV20-1 NA TGCAGTGCTAGAGATAGGTTGGCGTGGGTCTTT CSARDRLAWVF
TRBJ1-2 NA TRBV2 NA TGTGCCATCTTACACTTACAGAGCCTCTATGGCTACACCTTC CAILHLQSLYGYTF